This T cell receptor (beta chain) originates from a study of T cell responses to AZD1222 COVID-19 vaccine. Study-level points and caveats: Repertoires were obtained only post-peak T cell response. There were mostly white British donors and more females than males, and clonal diversity was possibly underestimated.

TCRdb's copy holds only in-frame clones and misses some; the assay was immunoSEQ multiplex PCR. The sample holds some 180,000 clones, about nine tenths seen once. Concerning this clone itself: The target antigen is unknown.

The sequence was collected from an adult in good health. Sample: peripheral blood, taken on day 0 of AZD1222 vaccination.

CDR3 nucleotide sequence: TGCAGCTTCGGAAACAATGAGCAGTTCTTC. Amino acid sequence: CSFGNNEQFF. This chain links TRBV29-1 with TRBJ2-1, with unresolved D. With 8 bases removed from V and 5 bases from J, the gap between germline ends came to 7 bases. The CDR3 spans 10 residues. Germline values: CDR1 SQVTM, CDR2 ANQGSEA.